This T cell receptor beta chain was recorded in a study of response to subunit inactivated influenza vaccine. General study points: Authors suggested that a seasonal influenza vaccination recruits few new T cells each time.

TCRdb re-called the RT-PCR reads through MiXCR, storing one row per CDR3 protein. The table records 630,000 or so distinct CDR3 sequences, about a sixth of them present only once. Comments on this clonotype: Its antigen is undetermined. The junction shows a germline mismatch at one end, possibly a read error.

This receptor was obtained from a man aged 50-59 years who received an inactivated influenza vaccine. The sequencing used PBMCs from blood, collected about 13 days after vaccination.

CDR3 DNA sequence: TGTGCCATCAGCTTGAATCTTCCTCATGAGCAGTTCTTC. Its translation: CAISLNLPHEQFF. J is TRBJ2-1 and V is TRBV7-2, with D unresolved. Germline CDR1 SGHTA, CDR2 FQGNSA. This CDR3 comprises 13 residues.